This T cell receptor (beta chain) stems from a study of CDR3 diversity in severe acne (dated by TCRdb to the late 2010s). Between the V and J ends, shortened by 6 bases and 8 bases respectively, the junction contains 10 bases. The CDR3 holds 10 amino acids from the cysteine to the phenylalanine. The only DNA kept is the CDR3, 30 bases in frame from the first base. CDR1 and CDR2, per the germline V gene (reference sequence), are DFQATT and SNEGSKA. The library was produced with PCR. Instrument used: Illumina HiSeq 2000. Using fastp trimming at Q25 and MiXCR clonotype assembly, TCRdb reanalyzed the public sequencing data and kept in-frame beta chains. Each CDR3 protein gets just one entry, which takes the most common genes and DNA from the rows behind it. The sample table holds approximately 79,000 distinct CDR3 sequences, of which approximately 52% were seen once. The top ten clonotypes cover about 9.4% of the sample.

Turning to this clonotype: Its antigen has not been determined. Base quality data are lacking; no much larger clone is found one base away.

The receptor was isolated from a male donor in good health, serving as a control. This receptor chain uses TRBV20-1 and TRBJ1-2; the D gene is not confidently resolved. Material for sequencing was blood. The base sequence is TGCAGTGCCCCATTGGGCGGCTACACCTTC. Its protein is CSAPLGGYTF.